This T cell receptor delta chain emerged from a study of Vδ1+ human thymocytes. Points from the study as a whole: Unlike peripheral blood Vdelta1+ controls, thymic delta-chain sequences included approximately 20% Vdelta2 and few Vdelta3. Unexpected Vdelta2 sequences could cause misinterpretation of bulk repertoire data. Highly polyclonal TRG and TRD repertoires with Gaussian CDR3 length distributions appeared in thymus.

Between roughly 98% and 99.6% of sorted thymocytes were Vdelta1+. RNA was extracted from the cells and then reverse transcribed. CDR3 amplicons came from multiplex PCR with pooled V-gene forward and constant-region reverse primers. TCRdb reanalysed the multiplex PCR reads with CATT. The data show 23,000 or so delta-chain clones, approximately 30% seen once. On this clone: Antigen: not known.

The CDR3 totals 16 residues. Trimming removed 4 bases from V and 5 bases from J; junction bases left unmatched: 7. Germline CDR1 reads TSWWSYY; CDR2 reads QGS. The genes are TRDV1 and TRDJ2; 10 positions agree with TRDD3. The sequencing input was Vdelta1+ gamma-delta thymocytes from the thymus. Subset described: FACS-sorted CD3+ TCRalphabeta- TCRVdelta1+ TCRVdelta2- thymocytes. The receptor's source is a boy younger than two who had congenital heart surgery. The CDR3 sequence: CALGALRGIRTAQLFF. As DNA, the CDR3 is TGTGCTCTTGGGGCACTACGGGGGATACGTACAGCACAACTCTTCTTT.